The TCR beta chain under discussion was sequenced for a study of tumor-infiltrating lymphocytes in primary liver carcinoma. Across the study: Patients were men and women aged 30 to 69 years. General study points: A fraction of only about 7.5-24% of top clones appeared in all five tumor regions.

The tissue used was unsorted bulk material of about 19-34 mg. RNA and DNA were co-extracted from it with the AllPrep DNA/RNA mini kit. TCR beta cDNA came from about 0.55 ug total RNA, primed with a constant-region primer. Amplification in three nested multiplex PCR rounds with slightly modified ARM-PCR gave rise to TCR beta libraries. PCR rounds one and two used TRBV1-TRBV30 forward primers with a C-beta reverse primer for 10 cycles each. TCRdb reprocessed the multiplex PCR reads with MiXCR, giving one entry per CDR3 protein. The sample includes over 95,000 distinct CDR3 sequences, 69% seen only once; the top ten take more than 8%. The CDR3 has 14 amino acids. Germline assignment: CDR1 SGHAT and CDR2 FQNNGV. With regard to this clonotype: Its matching antigen is unknown. The junction does not match germline at one end; this may be a read error.

V usage is TRBV11-2 and J usage is TRBJ2-4; the D gene is possibly TRBD2 (6 bases). Sequencing was carried out using liver tumor tissue from sampling region 5. The sample's subset: tumor region T5, tumor centre. This TCR was recovered from a woman aged 55-70 years with primary liver carcinoma and hepatitis B virus infection. CDR3 sequence: CASSLAGPNNIQYF. The CDR3 nucleotides are TGTGCCAGCAGCTTGGCGGGGCCGAACAACATCCAGTACTTC.